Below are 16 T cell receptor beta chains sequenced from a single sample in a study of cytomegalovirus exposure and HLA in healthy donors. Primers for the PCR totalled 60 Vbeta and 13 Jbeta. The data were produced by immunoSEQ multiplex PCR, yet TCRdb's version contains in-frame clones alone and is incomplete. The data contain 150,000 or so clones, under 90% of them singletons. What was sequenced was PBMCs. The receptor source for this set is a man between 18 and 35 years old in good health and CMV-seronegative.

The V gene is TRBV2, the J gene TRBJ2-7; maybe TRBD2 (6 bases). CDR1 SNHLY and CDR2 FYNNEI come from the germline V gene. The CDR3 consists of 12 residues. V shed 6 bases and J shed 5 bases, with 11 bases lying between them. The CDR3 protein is CASRPWGDEQYF. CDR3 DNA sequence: TGTGCCAGCAGGCCTTGGGGGGACGAGCAGTACTTC.

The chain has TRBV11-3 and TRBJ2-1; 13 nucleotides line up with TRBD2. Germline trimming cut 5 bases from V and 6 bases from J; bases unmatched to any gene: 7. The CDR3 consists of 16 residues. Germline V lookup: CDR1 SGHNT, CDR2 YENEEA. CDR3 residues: CASSPRTSGSLNEQFF. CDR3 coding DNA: TGTGCCAGCAGCCCGCGGACTAGCGGGAGCCTCAATGAGCAGTTCTTC.

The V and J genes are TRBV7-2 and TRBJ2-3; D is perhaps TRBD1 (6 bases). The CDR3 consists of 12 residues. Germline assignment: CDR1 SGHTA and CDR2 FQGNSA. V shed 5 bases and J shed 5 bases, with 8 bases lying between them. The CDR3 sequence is CASSRGGDTQYF. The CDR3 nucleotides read TGTGCCAGCAGCCGAGGGGGAGATACGCAGTATTTT.

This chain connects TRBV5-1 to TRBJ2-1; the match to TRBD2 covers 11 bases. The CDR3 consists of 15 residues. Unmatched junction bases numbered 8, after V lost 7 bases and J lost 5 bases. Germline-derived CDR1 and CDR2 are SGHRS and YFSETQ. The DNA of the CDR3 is TGCGCCAGCGTTCTTCTAGCGGGAGGAAACAATGAGCAGTTCTTC. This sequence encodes CASVLLAGGNNEQFF.

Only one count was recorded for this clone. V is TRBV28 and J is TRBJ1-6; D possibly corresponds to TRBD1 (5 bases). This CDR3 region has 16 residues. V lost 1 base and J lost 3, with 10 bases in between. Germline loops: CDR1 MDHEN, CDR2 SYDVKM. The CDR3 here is CASSLSNRLYNSPLHF. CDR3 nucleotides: TGTGCCAGCAGTTTATCGAACAGGCTCTATAATTCACCCCTCCACTTT.

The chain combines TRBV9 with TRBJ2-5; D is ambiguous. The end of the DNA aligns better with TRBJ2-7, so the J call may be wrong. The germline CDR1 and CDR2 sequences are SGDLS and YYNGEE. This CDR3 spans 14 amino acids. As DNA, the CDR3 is TGTGCCAGCAGCGGCTCGAGCGACTCCTACGAGCAGTACTTC. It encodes CASSGSSDSYEQYF.

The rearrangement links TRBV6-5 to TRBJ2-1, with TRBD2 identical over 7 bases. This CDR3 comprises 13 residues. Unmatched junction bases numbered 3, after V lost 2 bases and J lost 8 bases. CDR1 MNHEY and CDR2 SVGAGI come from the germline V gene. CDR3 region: CASSYGRGDEQFF. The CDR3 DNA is TGTGCCAGCAGTTACGGGAGGGGAGATGAGCAGTTCTTC.

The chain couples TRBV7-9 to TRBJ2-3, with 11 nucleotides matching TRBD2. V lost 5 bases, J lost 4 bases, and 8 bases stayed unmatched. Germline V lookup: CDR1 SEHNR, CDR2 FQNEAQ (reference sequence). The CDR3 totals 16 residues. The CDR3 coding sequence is TGTGCCAGCAGCCCCCGAACTAGCGGGGGTTCAGATACGCAGTATTTT. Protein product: CASSPRTSGGSDTQYF.

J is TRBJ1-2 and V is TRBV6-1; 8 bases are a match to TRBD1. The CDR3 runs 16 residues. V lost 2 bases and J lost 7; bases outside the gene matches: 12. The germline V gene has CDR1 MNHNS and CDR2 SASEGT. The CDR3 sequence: CASSEPPGGFRGGYTF. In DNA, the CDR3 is TGTGCCAGCAGTGAACCCCCAGGGGGCTTCCGGGGTGGCTACACCTTC.

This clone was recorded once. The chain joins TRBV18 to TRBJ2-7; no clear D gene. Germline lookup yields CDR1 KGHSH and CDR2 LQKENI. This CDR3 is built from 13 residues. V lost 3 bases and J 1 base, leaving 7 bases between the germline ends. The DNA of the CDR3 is TGTGCCAGCTCACCGGGCACGTCCTACGAGCAGTACTTC. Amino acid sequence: CASSPGTSYEQYF. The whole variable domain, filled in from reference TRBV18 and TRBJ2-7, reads NAGVMQNPRHLVRRRGQEARLRCSPMKGHSHVYWYRQLPEEGLKFMVYLQKENIIDESGMPKERFSAEFPKEGPSILRIQQVVRGDSAAYFCASSPGTSYEQYFGPGTRLTVT.

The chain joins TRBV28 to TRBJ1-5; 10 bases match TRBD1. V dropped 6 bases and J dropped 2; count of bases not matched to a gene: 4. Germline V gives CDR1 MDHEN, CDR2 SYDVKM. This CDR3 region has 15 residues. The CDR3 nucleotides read TGTGCCAGCAGAAGGACAGGGGGAGGCAATCAGCCCCAGCATTTT. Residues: CASRRTGGGNQPQHF.

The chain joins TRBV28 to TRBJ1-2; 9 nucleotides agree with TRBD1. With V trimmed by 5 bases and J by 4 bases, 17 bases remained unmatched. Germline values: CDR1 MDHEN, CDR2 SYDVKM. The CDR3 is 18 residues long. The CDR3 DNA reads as TGTGCCAGCAGTACATACCCGAGACAGGGGGAATTCGGCTATGGCTACACCTTC. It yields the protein CASSTYPRQGEFGYGYTF.

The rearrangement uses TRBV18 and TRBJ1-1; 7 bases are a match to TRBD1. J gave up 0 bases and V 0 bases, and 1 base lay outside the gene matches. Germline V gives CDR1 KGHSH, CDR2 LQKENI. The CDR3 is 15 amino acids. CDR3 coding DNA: TGTGCCAGCTCACCACCGCAGGGGGTGAACACTGAAGCTTTCTTT. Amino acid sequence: CASSPPQGVNTEAFF.

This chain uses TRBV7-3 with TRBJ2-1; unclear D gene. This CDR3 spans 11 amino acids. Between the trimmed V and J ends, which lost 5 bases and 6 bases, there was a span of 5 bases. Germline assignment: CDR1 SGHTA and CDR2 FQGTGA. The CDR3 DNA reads TGTGCCAGCAGCCTAGGCAATGAGCAGTTCTTC. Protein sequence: CASSLGNEQFF.

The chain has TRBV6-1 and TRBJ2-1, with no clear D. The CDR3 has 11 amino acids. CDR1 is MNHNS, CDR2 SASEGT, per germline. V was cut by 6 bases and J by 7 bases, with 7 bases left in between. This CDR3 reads CASRGPNEQFF. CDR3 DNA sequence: TGTGCCAGCAGGGGCCCTAATGAGCAGTTCTTC.

Here the CDR3 DNA reads TGTGCCAGCTCACCTCCAGGGACAGGGGCAAGCAATCAGCCCCAGCATTTT. Translation: CASSPPGTGASNQPQHF. The chain combines TRBV18 with TRBJ1-5, with 10 bases lining up with TRBD1. V was pared by 3 bases and J by 1 base, with 6 bases of the junction left unmatched. Germline V gives CDR1 KGHSH, CDR2 LQKENI. The CDR3 contains 17 residues.